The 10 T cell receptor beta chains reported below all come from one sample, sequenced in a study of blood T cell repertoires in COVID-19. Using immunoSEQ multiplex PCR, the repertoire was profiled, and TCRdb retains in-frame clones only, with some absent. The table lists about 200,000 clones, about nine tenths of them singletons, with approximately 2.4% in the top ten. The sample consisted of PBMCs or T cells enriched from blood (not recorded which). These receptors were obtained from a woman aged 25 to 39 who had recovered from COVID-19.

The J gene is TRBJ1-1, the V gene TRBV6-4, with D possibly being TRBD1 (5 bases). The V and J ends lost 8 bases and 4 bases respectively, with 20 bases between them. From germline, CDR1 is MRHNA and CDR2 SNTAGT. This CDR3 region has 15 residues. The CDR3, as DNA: TGTGCCAGCGACGCCAGGGCGCGGTGGTTCACTGAAGCTTTCTTT. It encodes CASDARARWFTEAFF.

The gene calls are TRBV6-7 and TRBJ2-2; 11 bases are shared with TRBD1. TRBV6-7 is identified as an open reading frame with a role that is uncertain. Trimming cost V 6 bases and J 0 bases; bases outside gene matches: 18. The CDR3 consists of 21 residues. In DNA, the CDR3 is TGTGCCAGCAGACCACTTCCTTTAGGACAGGGGGCTTGCGCGAACACCGGGGAGCTGTTTTTT. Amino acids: CASRPLPLGQGACANTGELFF.

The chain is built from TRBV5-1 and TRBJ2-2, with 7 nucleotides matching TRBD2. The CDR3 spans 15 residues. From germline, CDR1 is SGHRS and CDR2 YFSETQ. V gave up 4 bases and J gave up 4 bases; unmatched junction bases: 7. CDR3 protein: CASSRLAERTGELFF. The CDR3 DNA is TGCGCCAGCAGCCGGCTAGCGGAGCGCACCGGGGAGCTGTTTTTT. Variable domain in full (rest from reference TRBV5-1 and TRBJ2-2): KAGVTQTPRYLIKTRGQQVTLSCSPISGHRSVSWYQQTPGQGLQFLFEYFSETQRNKGNFPGRFSGRQFSNSRSEMNVSTLELGDSALYLCASSRLAERTGELFFGEGSRLTVL.

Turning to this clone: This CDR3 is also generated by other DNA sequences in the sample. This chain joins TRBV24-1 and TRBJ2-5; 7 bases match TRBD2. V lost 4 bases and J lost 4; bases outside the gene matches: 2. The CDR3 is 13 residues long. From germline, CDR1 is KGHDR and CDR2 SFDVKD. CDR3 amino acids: CATSETGGETQYF. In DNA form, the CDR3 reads TGTGCCACCAGTGAGACGGGGGGAGAGACCCAGTACTTC.

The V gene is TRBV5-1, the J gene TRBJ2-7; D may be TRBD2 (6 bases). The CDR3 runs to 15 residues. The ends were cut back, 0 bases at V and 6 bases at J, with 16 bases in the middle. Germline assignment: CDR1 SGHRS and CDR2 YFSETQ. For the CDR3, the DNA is TGCGCCAGCAGCTTGGGTTTGAGGGACGGGGGCGAGCAGTACTTC. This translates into CASSLGLRDGGEQYF.

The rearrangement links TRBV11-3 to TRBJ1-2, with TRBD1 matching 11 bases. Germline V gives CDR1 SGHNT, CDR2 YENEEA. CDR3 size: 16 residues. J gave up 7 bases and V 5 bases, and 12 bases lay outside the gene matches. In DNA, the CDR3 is TGTGCCAGCAGCCCCAAACAGGACAGGGGGCGTTTTGGCTACACCTTC. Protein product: CASSPKQDRGRFGYTF.

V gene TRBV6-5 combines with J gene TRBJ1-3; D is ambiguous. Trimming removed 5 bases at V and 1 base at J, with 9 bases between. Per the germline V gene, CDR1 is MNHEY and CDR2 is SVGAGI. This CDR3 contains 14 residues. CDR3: CASSRVRSGNTIYF. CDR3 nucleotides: TGTGCCAGCAGTAGAGTGCGGTCTGGAAACACCATATATTTT.

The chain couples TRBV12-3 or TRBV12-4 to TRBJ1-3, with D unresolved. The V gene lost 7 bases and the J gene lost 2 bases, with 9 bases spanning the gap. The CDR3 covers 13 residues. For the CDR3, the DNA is TGTGCCAGCAAGAGAGATCCTGGAAACACCATATATTTT. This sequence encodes CASKRDPGNTIYF.

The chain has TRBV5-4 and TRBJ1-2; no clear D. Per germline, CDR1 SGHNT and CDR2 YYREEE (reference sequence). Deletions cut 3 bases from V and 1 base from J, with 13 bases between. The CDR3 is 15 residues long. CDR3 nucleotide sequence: TGTGCCAGCAGCTCCTACCTGGCGGTTAACTATGGCTACACCTTC. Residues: CASSSYLAVNYGYTF.

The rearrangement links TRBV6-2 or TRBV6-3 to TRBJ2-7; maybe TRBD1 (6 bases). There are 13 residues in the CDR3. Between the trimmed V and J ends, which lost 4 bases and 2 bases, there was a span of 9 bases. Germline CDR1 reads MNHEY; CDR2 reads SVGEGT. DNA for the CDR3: TGTGCCAGCAGTTTGGACAGCCCCTACGAGCAGTACTTC. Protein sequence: CASSLDSPYEQYF.